This TCR beta chain was profiled in a study of shared clonotypes between healthy human individuals. Findings of the study overall: Depth of sequencing was expected to influence donor clonotype sharing.

The germline V and J ends were trimmed by 5 bases and 0 bases, with 16 bases remaining between them. Looked up from germline, CDR1 is LNHDA and CDR2 is SQIVND (reference sequence). The CDR3 sequence is 16 residues long. Input per replicate PCR of unsorted PBMC was about 300 ng DNA, corresponding to around 30,000 T cell genomes. Per the original data handling: Junction-only sequences without quality scores came from ImmunoSEQ, so filtering differed. Here immunoSEQ multiplex PCR was the method, and the copy in TCRdb shows in-frame clones only, minus some. That table gives V, J and clone size, and the DNA gave D and trimming. Here the sample spans 450,000 to 650,000 clones, around three quarters being singletons. Worth noting for this clone: Its matching antigen is unknown.

The chain has TRBV19 and TRBJ1-1, with D perhaps matching TRBD1 (5 bases). Sequenced: PBMCs. This TCR came from a woman in her thirties or forties in good health. Some clones in this sample may be carry-over from other donors' samples. CDR3 protein: CASSLRTQPMNTEAFF. Written as DNA, the CDR3 is TGTGCCAGTAGTCTTAGGACACAACCAATGAACACTGAAGCTTTCTTT.